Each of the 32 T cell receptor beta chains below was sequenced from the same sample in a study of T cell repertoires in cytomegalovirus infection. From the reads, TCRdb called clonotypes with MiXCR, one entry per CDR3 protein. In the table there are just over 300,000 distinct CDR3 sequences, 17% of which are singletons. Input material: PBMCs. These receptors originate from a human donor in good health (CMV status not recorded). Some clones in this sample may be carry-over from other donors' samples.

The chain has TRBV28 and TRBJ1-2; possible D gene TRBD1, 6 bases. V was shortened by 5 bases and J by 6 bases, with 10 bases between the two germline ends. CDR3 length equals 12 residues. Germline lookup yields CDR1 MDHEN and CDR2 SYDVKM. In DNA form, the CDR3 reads TGTGCCAGCAGTGTGGGGGGGCATGGCTACACCTTC. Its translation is CASSVGGHGYTF.

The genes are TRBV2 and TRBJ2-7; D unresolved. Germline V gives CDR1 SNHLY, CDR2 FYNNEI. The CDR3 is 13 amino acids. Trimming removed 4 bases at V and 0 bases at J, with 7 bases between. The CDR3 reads CASSVDFSYEQYF. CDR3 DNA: TGTGCCAGCAGTGTCGATTTCTCCTACGAGCAGTACTTC.

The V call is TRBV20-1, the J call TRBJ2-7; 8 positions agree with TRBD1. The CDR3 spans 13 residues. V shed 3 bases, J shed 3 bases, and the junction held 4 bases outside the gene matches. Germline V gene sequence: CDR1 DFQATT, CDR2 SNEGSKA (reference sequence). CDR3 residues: CSASRDRSYEQYF. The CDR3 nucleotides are TGCAGTGCTAGCAGGGACAGGAGCTACGAGCAGTACTTC.

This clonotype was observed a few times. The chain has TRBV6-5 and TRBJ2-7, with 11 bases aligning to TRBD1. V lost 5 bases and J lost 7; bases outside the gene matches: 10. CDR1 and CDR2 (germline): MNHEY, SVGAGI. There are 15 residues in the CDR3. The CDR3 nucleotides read TGTGCCAGCAGTGGATTCGGGGGACAGGGGGGGGAGCAGTACTTC. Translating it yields CASSGFGGQGGEQYF.

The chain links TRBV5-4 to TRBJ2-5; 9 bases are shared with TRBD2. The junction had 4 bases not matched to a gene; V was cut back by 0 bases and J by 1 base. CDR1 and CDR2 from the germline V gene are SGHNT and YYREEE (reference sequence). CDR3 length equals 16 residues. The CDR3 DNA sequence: TGTGCCAGCAGCTTGGCCCCTAGCGGGGTCCAAGAGACCCAGTACTTC. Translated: CASSLAPSGVQETQYF.

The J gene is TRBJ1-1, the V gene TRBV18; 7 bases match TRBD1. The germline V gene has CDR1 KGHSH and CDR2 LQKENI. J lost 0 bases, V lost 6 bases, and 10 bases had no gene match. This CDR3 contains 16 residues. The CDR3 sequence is CASSREEGAMNTEAFF. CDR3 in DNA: TGTGCCAGCTCCCGAGAAGAGGGGGCCATGAACACTGAAGCTTTCTTT.

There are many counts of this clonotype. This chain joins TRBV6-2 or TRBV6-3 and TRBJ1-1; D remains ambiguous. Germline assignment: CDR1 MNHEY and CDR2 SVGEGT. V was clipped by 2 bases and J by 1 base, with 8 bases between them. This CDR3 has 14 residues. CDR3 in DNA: TGTGCCAGCAGTTACGGCGGTGGGAACACTGAAGCTTTCTTT. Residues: CASSYGGGNTEAFF.

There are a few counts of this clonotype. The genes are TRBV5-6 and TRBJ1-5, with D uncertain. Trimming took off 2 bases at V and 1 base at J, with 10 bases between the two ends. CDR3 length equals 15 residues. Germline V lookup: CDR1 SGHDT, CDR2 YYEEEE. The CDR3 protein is CASSLAGLSNQPQHF. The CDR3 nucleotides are TGTGCCAGCAGCTTAGCGGGCCTCAGCAATCAGCCCCAGCATTTT.

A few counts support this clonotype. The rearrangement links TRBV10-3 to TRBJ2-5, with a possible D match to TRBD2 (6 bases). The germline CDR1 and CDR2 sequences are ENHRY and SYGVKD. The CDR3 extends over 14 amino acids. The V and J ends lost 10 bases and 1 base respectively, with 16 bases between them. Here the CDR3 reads CATADGGLQETQYF. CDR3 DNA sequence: TGTGCCACCGCTGATGGGGGACTCCAAGAGACCCAGTACTTC.

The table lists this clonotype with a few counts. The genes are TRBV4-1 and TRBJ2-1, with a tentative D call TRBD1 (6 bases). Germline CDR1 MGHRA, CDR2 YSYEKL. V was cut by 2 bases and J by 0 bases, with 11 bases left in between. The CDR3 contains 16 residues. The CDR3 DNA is TGCGCCAGCAGCCAACCCCGCAGGGGCTCCTACAATGAGCAGTTCTTC. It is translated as CASSQPRRGSYNEQFF.

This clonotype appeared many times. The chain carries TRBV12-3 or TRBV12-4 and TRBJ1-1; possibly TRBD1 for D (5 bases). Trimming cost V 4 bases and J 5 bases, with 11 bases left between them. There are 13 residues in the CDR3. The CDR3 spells CASSSGGITEAFF. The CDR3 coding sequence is TGTGCCAGCAGTTCTGGGGGAATTACTGAAGCTTTCTTT.

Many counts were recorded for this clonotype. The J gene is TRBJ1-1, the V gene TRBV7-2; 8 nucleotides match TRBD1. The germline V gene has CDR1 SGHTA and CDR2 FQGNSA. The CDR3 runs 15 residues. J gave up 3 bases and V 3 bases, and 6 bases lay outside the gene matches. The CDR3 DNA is TGTGCCAGCAGCTTTAATGACAGGGGAGACACTGAAGCTTTCTTT. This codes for CASSFNDRGDTEAFF.

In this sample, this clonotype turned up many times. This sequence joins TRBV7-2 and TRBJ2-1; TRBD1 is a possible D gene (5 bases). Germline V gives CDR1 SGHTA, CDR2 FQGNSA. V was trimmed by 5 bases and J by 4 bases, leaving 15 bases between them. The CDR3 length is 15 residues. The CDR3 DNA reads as TGTGCCAGCAGCGTACAGGCCTCCTTTTACAATGAGCAGTTCTTC. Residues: CASSVQASFYNEQFF.

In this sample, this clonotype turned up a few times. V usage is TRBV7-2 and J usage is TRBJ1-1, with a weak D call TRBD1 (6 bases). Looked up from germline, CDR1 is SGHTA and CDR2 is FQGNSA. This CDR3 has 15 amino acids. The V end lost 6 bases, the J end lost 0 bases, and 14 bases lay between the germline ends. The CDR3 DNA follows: TGTGCCAGCAGACGCAGGGGTACATTGAACACTGAAGCTTTCTTT. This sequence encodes CASRRRGTLNTEAFF.

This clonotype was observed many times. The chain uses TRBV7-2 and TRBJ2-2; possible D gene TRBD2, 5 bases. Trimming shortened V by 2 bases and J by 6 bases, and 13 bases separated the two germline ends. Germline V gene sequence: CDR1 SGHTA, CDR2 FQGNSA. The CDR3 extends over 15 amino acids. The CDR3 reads CASSLTPPAAGELFF. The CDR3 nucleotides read TGTGCCAGCAGCTTAACTCCGCCAGCGGCCGGGGAGCTGTTTTTT.

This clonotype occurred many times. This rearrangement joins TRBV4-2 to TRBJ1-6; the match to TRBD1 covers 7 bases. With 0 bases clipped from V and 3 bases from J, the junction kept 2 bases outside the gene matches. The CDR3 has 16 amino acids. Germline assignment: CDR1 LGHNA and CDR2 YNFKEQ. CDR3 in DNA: TGTGCCAGCAGCCAAGAAGCAGGGGGCTATAATTCACCCCTCCACTTT. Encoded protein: CASSQEAGGYNSPLHF.

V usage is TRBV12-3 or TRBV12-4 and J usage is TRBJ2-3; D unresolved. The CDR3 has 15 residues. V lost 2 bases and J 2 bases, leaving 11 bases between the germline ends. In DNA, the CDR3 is TGTGCCAGCAGTTTATTCAGTTCTTACACAGATACGCAGTATTTT. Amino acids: CASSLFSSYTDTQYF.

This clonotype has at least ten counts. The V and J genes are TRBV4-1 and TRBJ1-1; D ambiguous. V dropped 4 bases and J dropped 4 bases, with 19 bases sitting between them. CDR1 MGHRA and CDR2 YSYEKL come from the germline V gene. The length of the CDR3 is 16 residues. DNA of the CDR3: TGCGCCAGCAGCCCCAAATTATCGGAACGGGGCACTGAAGCTTTCTTT. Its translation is CASSPKLSERGTEAFF.

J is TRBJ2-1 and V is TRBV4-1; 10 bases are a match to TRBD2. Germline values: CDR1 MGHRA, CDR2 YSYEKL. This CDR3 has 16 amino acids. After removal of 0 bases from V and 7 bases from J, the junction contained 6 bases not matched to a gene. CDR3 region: CASSQDGGLAANEQFF. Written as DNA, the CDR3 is TGCGCCAGCAGCCAAGATGGCGGACTAGCGGCAAATGAGCAGTTCTTC.

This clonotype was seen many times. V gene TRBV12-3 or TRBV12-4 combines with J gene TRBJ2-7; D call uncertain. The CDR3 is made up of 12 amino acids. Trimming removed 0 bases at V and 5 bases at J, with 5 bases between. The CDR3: CASSLAQHEQYF. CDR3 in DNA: TGTGCCAGCAGTTTAGCACAGCACGAGCAGTACTTC.

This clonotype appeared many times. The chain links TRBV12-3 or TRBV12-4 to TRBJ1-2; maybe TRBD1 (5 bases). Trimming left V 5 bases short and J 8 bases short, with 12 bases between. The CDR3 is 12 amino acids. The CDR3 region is CASSPEGRGYTF. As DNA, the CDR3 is TGTGCCAGCAGTCCTGAGGGACGGGGCTACACCTTC.

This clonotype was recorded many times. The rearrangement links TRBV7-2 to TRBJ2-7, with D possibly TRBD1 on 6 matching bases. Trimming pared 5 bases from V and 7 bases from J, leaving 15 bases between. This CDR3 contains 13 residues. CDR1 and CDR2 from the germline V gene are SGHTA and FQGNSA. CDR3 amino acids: CASSPGVGGEQYF. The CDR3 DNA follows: TGTGCCAGCAGCCCAGGGGTCGGCGGGGAGCAGTACTTC.

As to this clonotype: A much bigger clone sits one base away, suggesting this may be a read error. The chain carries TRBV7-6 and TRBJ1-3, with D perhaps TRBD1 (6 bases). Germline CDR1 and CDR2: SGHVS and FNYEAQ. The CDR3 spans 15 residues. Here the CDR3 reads CTSSSRQVSGNTIYF. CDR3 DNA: TGTACCAGCAGCTCAAGACAGGTCTCTGGAAACACCATATATTTT.

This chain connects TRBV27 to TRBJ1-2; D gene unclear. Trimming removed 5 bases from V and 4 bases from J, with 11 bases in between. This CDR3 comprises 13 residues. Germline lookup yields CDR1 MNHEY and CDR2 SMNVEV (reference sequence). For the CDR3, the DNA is TGTGCCAGCAGTCCCCGACACCTCTATGGCTACACCTTC. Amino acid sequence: CASSPRHLYGYTF.

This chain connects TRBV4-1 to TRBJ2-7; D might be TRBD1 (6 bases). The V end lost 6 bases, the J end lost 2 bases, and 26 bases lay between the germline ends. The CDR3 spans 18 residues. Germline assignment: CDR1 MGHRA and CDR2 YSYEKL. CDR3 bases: TGCGCCAGCAGTCAACGGGCCGGTTTACAGGGTGACACCTACGAGCAGTACTTC. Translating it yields CASSQRAGLQGDTYEQYF.

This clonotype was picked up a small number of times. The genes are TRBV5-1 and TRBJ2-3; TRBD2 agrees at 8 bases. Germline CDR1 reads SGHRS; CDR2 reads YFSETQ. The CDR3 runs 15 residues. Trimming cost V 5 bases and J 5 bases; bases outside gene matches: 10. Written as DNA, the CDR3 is TGCGCCAGCAGAGATAGCGGGGAGGATGGAGATACGCAGTATTTT. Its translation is CASRDSGEDGDTQYF.

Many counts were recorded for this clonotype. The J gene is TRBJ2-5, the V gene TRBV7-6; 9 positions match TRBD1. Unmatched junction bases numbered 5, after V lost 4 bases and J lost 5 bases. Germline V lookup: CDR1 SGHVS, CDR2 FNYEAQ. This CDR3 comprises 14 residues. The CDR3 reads CASSWGQGEETQYF. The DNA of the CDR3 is TGTGCCAGCAGCTGGGGACAGGGTGAGGAGACCCAGTACTTC.

CDR3 region: CSASLGGGDGGYTF. In DNA form, the CDR3 reads TGCAGTGCTAGTTTAGGTGGGGGGGATGGTGGCTACACCTTC. This chain joins TRBV20-1 and TRBJ1-2; a weak D match, TRBD1 (5 bases). V gave up 3 bases and J gave up 7 bases, with 18 bases separating them. The CDR3 is 14 amino acids. Germline-derived CDR1 and CDR2 are DFQATT and SNEGSKA (reference sequence).

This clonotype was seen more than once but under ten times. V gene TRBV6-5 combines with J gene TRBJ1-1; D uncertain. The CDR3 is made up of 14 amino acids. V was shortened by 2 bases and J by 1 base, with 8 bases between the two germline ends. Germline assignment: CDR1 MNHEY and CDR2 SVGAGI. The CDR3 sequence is CASSYRSQNTEAFF. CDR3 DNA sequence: TGTGCCAGCAGTTACCGGTCCCAGAACACTGAAGCTTTCTTT.

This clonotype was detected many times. Written as DNA, the CDR3 is TGTGCCAGCGGCAAGTGGGACAGGGTAAATTCACCCCTCCACTTT. Translated, it gives CASGKWDRVNSPLHF. This chain uses TRBV27 with TRBJ1-6; 9 bases align to TRBD1. The ends lost 8 bases at V and 7 bases at J; junction bases unmatched: 9. CDR3 length: 15 amino acids. CDR1 is MNHEY and CDR2 is SMNVEV in the germline V gene (reference sequence).

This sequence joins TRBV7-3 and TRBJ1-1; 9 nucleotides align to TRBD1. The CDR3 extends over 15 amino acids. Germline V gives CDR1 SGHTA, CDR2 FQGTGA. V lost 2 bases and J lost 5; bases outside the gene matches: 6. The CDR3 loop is CASSLETGGQTEAFF. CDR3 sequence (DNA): TGTGCCAGCAGCTTAGAGACAGGGGGACAGACTGAAGCTTTCTTT.

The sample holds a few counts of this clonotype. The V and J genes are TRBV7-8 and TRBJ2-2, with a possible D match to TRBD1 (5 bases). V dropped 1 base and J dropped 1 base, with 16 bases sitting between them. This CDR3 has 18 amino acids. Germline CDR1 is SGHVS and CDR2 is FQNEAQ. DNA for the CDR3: TGTGCCAGCAGCTTAGGAATGTCAACAGGATGGAACACCGGGGAGCTGTTTTTT. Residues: CASSLGMSTGWNTGELFF. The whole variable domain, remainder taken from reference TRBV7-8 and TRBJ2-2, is GAGVSQSPRYKVAKRGQDVALRCDPISGHVSLFWYQQALGQGPEFLTYFQNEAQLDKSGLPSDRFFAERPEGSVSTLKIQRTQQEDSAVYLCASSLGMSTGWNTGELFFGEGSRLTVL.